These 30 T cell receptor beta chains were sequenced from one sample in a study of monozygotic twins with cystic fibrosis. Only in-frame clones appear in the TCRdb table, and some are missing; sequencing was by immunoSEQ multiplex PCR. The sample comprises tens of thousands of clones, 92% of which are singletons, and roughly 1% rests with the top ten. The sequenced material came from blood. All receptors derive from a girl aged 2 to 10 with cystic fibrosis.

For the CDR3, the DNA is TGTGCCAGTAGTAGTGGGACAGCCATAGATACGCAGTATTTT. This translates into CASSSGTAIDTQYF. The genes are TRBV19 and TRBJ2-3; 7 positions match TRBD1. Per germline, CDR1 LNHDA and CDR2 SQIVND (reference sequence). The CDR3 sequence is 14 residues long. Germline trimming cut 4 bases from V and 5 bases from J; bases unmatched to any gene: 6.

The CDR3 loop reads CASSLWNQPQHF. CDR3 DNA sequence: TGTGCCAGCAGCCTCTGGAATCAGCCCCAGCATTTT. The chain joins TRBV7-9 to TRBJ1-5, with no clear D. CDR3 length: 12 residues. V gave up 5 bases and J gave up 4 bases, with 6 bases separating them. Germline-derived CDR1 and CDR2 are SEHNR and FQNEAQ (reference sequence).

The gene calls are TRBV7-9 and TRBJ1-1, with D unclear. V was shortened by 4 bases and J by 1 base, with 10 bases between the two germline ends. The V gene's germline CDR1 is SEHNR and CDR2 FQNEAQ (reference sequence). The CDR3 length is 14 residues. The CDR3 region is CASSSTGWNTEAFF. The CDR3, as DNA: TGTGCCAGCAGCTCAACCGGATGGAACACTGAAGCTTTCTTT.

The V gene is TRBV27, the J gene TRBJ1-1; D gene unclear. Trimming stripped 3 bases from V and 0 bases from J, with 8 bases between. Germline CDR1 and CDR2: MNHEY and SMNVEV (reference sequence). This CDR3 is built from 14 residues. The CDR3 region has the DNA TGTGCCAGCAGTTTGGGGATTCTGAACACTGAAGCTTTCTTT. This translates into CASSLGILNTEAFF.

The V and J genes are TRBV4-1 and TRBJ2-3; 8 bases are shared with TRBD2. V lost 0 bases to trimming and J lost 2 bases; unmatched junction nucleotides: 7. This CDR3 has 17 amino acids. From germline, CDR1 is MGHRA and CDR2 YSYEKL. In nucleotides, the CDR3 is TGCGCCAGCAGCCAAGATCGAGCGGGAGTATTCACAGATACGCAGTATTTT. It yields the protein CASSQDRAGVFTDTQYF.

This clone was detected only a few times. This rearrangement joins TRBV2 to TRBJ1-1; D not certain. The CDR3 is made up of 12 amino acids. Germline V gene lookup returns CDR1 SNHLY and CDR2 FYNNEI. Trimming removed 6 bases at V and 5 bases at J, with 10 bases between. In DNA, the CDR3 is TGTGCCAGCAGAGTGAGTGGGACTGAAGCTTTCTTT. This translates into CASRVSGTEAFF.

J is TRBJ2-7 and V is TRBV6-1, with 9 bases aligning to TRBD1. This CDR3 comprises 16 residues. J was trimmed by 4 bases and V by 1 base; bases with no gene match: 8. The V gene's germline CDR1 is MNHNS and CDR2 SASEGT. The CDR3 sequence is CASSEVMTGGYYEQYF. The CDR3 DNA is TGTGCCAGCAGTGAAGTTATGACAGGGGGTTATTACGAGCAGTACTTC.

This chain links TRBV6-1 with TRBJ1-4, with a weak D call TRBD1 (5 bases). From germline, CDR1 is MNHNS and CDR2 SASEGT. This CDR3 spans 14 amino acids. Trimming cost V 3 bases and J 4 bases, with 9 bases left between them. The CDR3 bases are TGTGCCAGCAGTGAGAGGGGAGATAATGAAAAACTGTTTTTT. As protein: CASSERGDNEKLFF.

The chain joins TRBV7-9 to TRBJ2-7; 9 bases agree with TRBD1. The CDR3 consists of 14 residues. J gave up 7 bases and V 5 bases, and 9 bases lay outside the gene matches. From germline, CDR1 is SEHNR and CDR2 FQNEAQ (reference sequence). CDR3 DNA sequence: TGTGCCAGCAGCACCGGACAGGGGTGGAGTGAGCAGTACTTC. As protein: CASSTGQGWSEQYF.

The V and J genes are TRBV6-4 and TRBJ2-3; 10 nucleotides line up with TRBD1. Germline V gene lookup returns CDR1 MRHNA and CDR2 SNTAGT. This CDR3 contains 16 residues. The ends lost 2 bases at V and 4 bases at J; junction bases unmatched: 6. CDR3: CASSDETGTGADTQYF. In DNA form, the CDR3 reads TGTGCCAGCAGTGACGAGACCGGGACAGGGGCAGATACGCAGTATTTT.

The gene calls are TRBV5-4 and TRBJ2-7; D is ambiguous. The V gene lost 3 bases and the J gene lost 2 bases, with 6 bases spanning the gap. CDR1 SGHNT and CDR2 YYREEE come from the germline V gene (reference sequence). CDR3 length equals 12 residues. CDR3 nucleotide sequence: TGTGCCAGCAGCTCCGGCCCCTACGAGCAGTACTTC. This encodes CASSSGPYEQYF.

This chain connects TRBV6-1 to TRBJ2-1, with D possibly matching TRBD2 (6 bases). With 0 bases removed from V and 0 bases from J, the gap between germline ends came to 6 bases. The CDR3 contains 15 residues. Germline V lookup: CDR1 MNHNS, CDR2 SASEGT. In nucleotides, the CDR3 is TGTGCCAGCAGTGAAGCTAGCGGCTCCTACAATGAGCAGTTCTTC. Residues: CASSEASGSYNEQFF.

This chain uses TRBV5-1 with TRBJ2-7, with D tentatively TRBD2 (5 bases). The germline gives CDR1 SGHRS, CDR2 YFSETQ. The CDR3 is 16 residues long. V lost 0 bases, J lost 2 bases, and 15 bases lay in between. CDR3 protein: CASSLDGLAGAYEQYF. The CDR3 coding sequence is TGCGCCAGCAGCTTGGATGGACTCGCCGGGGCCTACGAGCAGTACTTC. Looking up the rest from reference TRBV5-1 and TRBJ2-7 gives the full variable domain: KAGVTQTPRYLIKTRGQQVTLSCSPISGHRSVSWYQQTPGQGLQFLFEYFSETQRNKGNFPGRFSGRQFSNSRSEMNVSTLELGDSALYLCASSLDGLAGAYEQYFGPGTRLTVT.

The rearrangement links TRBV27 to TRBJ1-2, with TRBD1 matching 7 bases. V gave up 3 bases and J gave up 0 bases; unmatched junction bases: 4. Germline V gene sequence: CDR1 MNHEY, CDR2 SMNVEV (reference sequence). This CDR3 is built from 15 residues. CDR3 loop: CASSFTGATNYGYTF. The CDR3 DNA reads as TGTGCCAGCAGTTTCACAGGGGCCACTAACTATGGCTACACCTTC.

The chain uses TRBV11-2 and TRBJ2-1; D may be TRBD1 (5 bases). Germline loops: CDR1 SGHAT, CDR2 FQNNGV. Deletions cut 4 bases from V and 4 bases from J, with 11 bases between. The CDR3 runs 14 residues. The CDR3 coding sequence is TGTGCCAGCAGCTCCGACCGACAGTACAATGAGCAGTTCTTC. Translated: CASSSDRQYNEQFF. Full variable domain (missing parts from reference TRBV11-2 and TRBJ2-1): EAGVAQSPRYKIIEKRQSVAFWCNPISGHATLYWYQQILGQGPKLLIQFQNNGVVDDSQLPKDRFSAERLKGVDSTLKIQPAKLEDSAVYLCASSSDRQYNEQFFGPGTRLTVL.

This clone showed up just once. This rearrangement joins TRBV27 to TRBJ2-7; D is undetermined. Germline CDR1 MNHEY, CDR2 SMNVEV (reference sequence). CDR3 length: 15 residues. V was shortened by 2 bases and J by 4 bases, with 15 bases between the two germline ends. Here the CDR3 reads CASSLVRARPYEQYF. The CDR3 bases are TGTGCCAGCAGTTTAGTCCGGGCTCGACCTTACGAGCAGTACTTC.

V gene TRBV5-8 combines with J gene TRBJ1-5; weak D call: TRBD1 (6 bases). Trimming pared 1 base from V and 7 bases from J, leaving 9 bases between. This CDR3 has 13 residues. The germline CDR1 and CDR2 sequences are SGHTS and YDEGEE. CDR3 nucleotides: TGTGCCAGCAGCTTGAGTGGGGGCCAGCCCCAGCATTTT. As protein: CASSLSGGQPQHF.

This chain links TRBV4-2 with TRBJ2-2; 10 positions match TRBD2. J gave up 1 base and V 5 bases, and 4 bases lay outside the gene matches. The V gene's germline CDR1 is LGHNA and CDR2 YNFKEQ. The CDR3 has 16 amino acids. CDR3 region: CASSGLADLNTGELFF. The CDR3, as DNA: TGTGCCAGCAGCGGACTAGCGGATCTGAACACCGGGGAGCTGTTTTTT.

This clone has a single count. The chain uses TRBV7-9 and TRBJ1-4, with D tentatively TRBD1 (6 bases). CDR3 length: 15 amino acids. Germline V lookup: CDR1 SEHNR, CDR2 FQNEAQ (reference sequence). Deletions cut 5 bases from V and 5 bases from J, with 15 bases between. CDR3 DNA sequence: TGTGCCAGCAGCCACTACAGGGACATAAATGAAAAACTGTTTTTT. Translation: CASSHYRDINEKLFF. The whole variable domain, filled in from reference TRBV7-9 and TRBJ1-4, reads DTGVSQNPRHKITKRGQNVTFRCDPISEHNRLYWYRQTLGQGPEFLTYFQNEAQLEKSRLLSDRFSAERPKGSFSTLEIQRTEQGDSAMYLCASSHYRDINEKLFFGSGTQLSVL.

The CDR3 DNA follows: TGTGCCAGCAGCTCCCTAGCGGGGAACAGCGGGGAGCAGTACTTC. Amino acid sequence: CASSSLAGNSGEQYF. The chain combines TRBV11-2 with TRBJ2-7; 9 nucleotides line up with TRBD2. V lost 4 bases and J lost 7; bases outside the gene matches: 11. CDR1 and CDR2 (germline): SGHAT, FQNNGV. The CDR3 spans 15 residues.

The CDR3 sequence: CASSPTGGNEQYF. In DNA form, the CDR3 reads TGTGCCAGCAGTCCTACAGGGGGCAACGAGCAGTACTTC. The chain recombines TRBV5-6 with TRBJ2-7; 9 positions agree with TRBD1. This CDR3 has 13 residues. Trimming took 5 bases from V and 5 from J; bases not matched to a gene: 5. Per the germline V gene, CDR1 is SGHDT and CDR2 is YYEEEE.

This rearrangement joins TRBV19 to TRBJ2-3; possible D gene TRBD2, 6 bases. This CDR3 contains 14 residues. The germline V gene encodes CDR1 LNHDA and CDR2 SQIVND (reference sequence). Between the trimmed V and J ends, which lost 3 bases and 1 base, there was a span of 8 bases. The CDR3 region has the DNA TGTGCCAGTAGTATGAGGGAGGGCACAGATACGCAGTATTTT. It translates to CASSMREGTDTQYF.

V is TRBV10-3 and J is TRBJ1-3; maybe TRBD1 (5 bases). The CDR3 is 20 residues long. V lost 0 bases and J 2 bases, leaving 23 bases between the germline ends. Germline lookup yields CDR1 ENHRY and CDR2 SYGVKD. CDR3 coding DNA: TGTGCCATCAGTGAGTCGAGGACATTAAGTGGGGCAACTACTGGAAACACCATATATTTT. This gives the protein CAISESRTLSGATTGNTIYF.

The J gene is TRBJ2-1, the V gene TRBV18; 7 positions agree with TRBD2. J gave up 5 bases and V 6 bases, and 10 bases lay outside the gene matches. Germline CDR1 and CDR2: KGHSH and LQKENI. The length of the CDR3 is 15 residues. This chain's CDR3 is CASSSGTTVDNEQFF. DNA of the CDR3: TGTGCCAGCTCTTCCGGGACTACGGTCGACAATGAGCAGTTCTTC.

The chain carries TRBV11-3 and TRBJ2-2; TRBD1 agrees at 8 bases. The CDR3 has 16 residues. Germline loops: CDR1 SGHNT, CDR2 YENEEA. With 0 bases clipped from V and 6 bases from J, the junction kept 6 bases outside the gene matches. DNA of the CDR3: TGTGCCAGCAGCTTAGATGGTAGGACAGGGTCCGGGGAGCTGTTTTTT. Translated: CASSLDGRTGSGELFF.

V gene TRBV6-4 combines with J gene TRBJ2-3, with 8 bases lining up with TRBD2. V was pared by 2 bases and J by 0 bases, with 4 bases of the junction left unmatched. Germline-derived CDR1 and CDR2 are MRHNA and SNTAGT. This CDR3 comprises 16 residues. The CDR3 region is CASSDVAGGSTDTQYF. CDR3 nucleotides: TGTGCCAGCAGTGACGTGGCGGGAGGAAGCACAGATACGCAGTATTTT.

This chain connects TRBV2 to TRBJ2-1; 8 nucleotides line up with TRBD2. The CDR3 consists of 11 residues. In germline, CDR1 is SNHLY, CDR2 FYNNEI. J lost 15 bases, V lost 10 bases, and 11 bases had no gene match. CDR3 in DNA: TGTGCCATTCCAGCGGGGGCCTTGCTGTTCTTC. Protein sequence: CAIPAGALLFF. Based on the CDR3 plus reference TRBV2 and TRBJ2-1, the full variable domain is EPEVTQTPSHQVTQMGQEVILRCVPISNHLYFYWYRQILGQKVEFLVSFYNNEISEKSEIFDDQFSVERPDGSNFTLKIRSTKLEDSAMYFCAIPAGALLFFGPGTRLTVL.

The chain has TRBV30 and TRBJ1-6; D is uncertain. CDR1 is GTSNPN and CDR2 is SVGIG in the germline V gene (reference sequence). V lost 2 bases to trimming and J lost 5 bases, with 13 bases between them. The CDR3 spans 15 residues. CDR3: CAWSRNLPNNSPLHF. CDR3 nucleotides: TGTGCCTGGAGTAGGAATCTGCCAAATAATTCACCCCTCCACTTT.

J is TRBJ2-5 and V is TRBV2; perhaps TRBD1 as D (6 bases). V was shortened by 10 bases and J by 4 bases, with 13 bases between the two germline ends. The CDR3 is 12 residues long. Germline CDR1 reads SNHLY; CDR2 reads FYNNEI. The CDR3 is CATTGLGETQYF. As DNA, the CDR3 is TGTGCCACTACAGGGCTGGGAGAGACCCAGTACTTC. Full variable domain (rest looked up from reference TRBV2 and TRBJ2-5): EPEVTQTPSHQVTQMGQEVILRCVPISNHLYFYWYRQILGQKVEFLVSFYNNEISEKSEIFDDQFSVERPDGSNFTLKIRSTKLEDSAMYFCATTGLGETQYFGPGTRLLVL.

The chain uses TRBV19 and TRBJ2-3; TRBD2 matches at 8 bases. This CDR3 region has 14 residues. The V gene's germline CDR1 is LNHDA and CDR2 SQIVND (reference sequence). V dropped 8 bases and J dropped 2; count of bases not matched to a gene: 6. This CDR3 reads CASCLAGHTDTQYF. DNA of the CDR3: TGTGCCAGTTGCTTAGCGGGGCACACAGATACGCAGTATTTT.